This entry lists 6 T cell receptor beta chains sequenced from one sample in a study of blood T cell repertoires in COVID-19. The assay was immunoSEQ multiplex PCR, and TCRdb's table has in-frame clones only and misses some. The table records a few hundred thousand clones, 80% to 90% of them present only once. Sequences were obtained from PBMCs or T cells enriched from blood (not recorded which). The receptor source for this set is a woman aged 40 to 50 with acute COVID-19.

V and J are TRBV3-1 (or the pseudogene TRBV3-2) and TRBJ2-7, with D perhaps matching TRBD2 (6 bases). The CDR3 spans 15 residues. From germline, CDR1 is LGHDT and CDR2 YNNKEL (reference sequence). Trimming removed 1 base from V and 4 bases from J, with 14 bases in between. CDR3 amino acids: CASSQAVGSGYEQYF. Written as DNA, the CDR3 is TGTGCCAGCAGCCAAGCGGTAGGTAGCGGTTACGAGCAGTACTTC.

This chain connects TRBV2 to TRBJ1-2; perhaps TRBD1 as D (6 bases). CDR1 SNHLY and CDR2 FYNNEI come from the germline V gene. CDR3 size: 12 residues. Trimming cost V 8 bases and J 2 bases, with 9 bases left between them. CDR3 bases: TGTGCCAGCTCAGGGGAGAACTATGGCTACACCTTC. It encodes CASSGENYGYTF. The entire variable domain, with the rest obtained from reference TRBV2 and TRBJ1-2, is as follows: EPEVTQTPSHQVTQMGQEVILRCVPISNHLYFYWYRQILGQKVEFLVSFYNNEISEKSEIFDDQFSVERPDGSNFTLKIRSTKLEDSAMYFCASSGENYGYTFGSGTRLTVV.

This clone was counted a single time. The rearrangement links TRBV6-5 to TRBJ1-5, with TRBD1 as a possible D gene (5 bases). V was cut by 5 bases and J by 8 bases, with 10 bases left in between. Germline V lookup: CDR1 MNHEY, CDR2 SVGAGI. The CDR3 has 12 residues. The CDR3 DNA sequence: TGTGCCAGCAGTACTGGGGGGGAGCCCCAGCATTTT. Encoded protein: CASSTGGEPQHF.

This clone was seen only a few times. The chain uses TRBV4-2 and TRBJ2-1, with TRBD2 as a possible D gene (6 bases). Looked up from germline, CDR1 is LGHNA and CDR2 is YNFKEQ. The CDR3 loop spans 16 amino acids. The V gene lost 4 bases and the J gene lost 2 bases, with 15 bases spanning the gap. CDR3 sequence reads: CASSRSGRVAYNEQFF. The CDR3 DNA is TGTGCCAGCAGCCGGTCCGGGAGAGTTGCCTACAATGAGCAGTTCTTC.

The V and J genes are TRBV19 and TRBJ2-1; unclear D gene. The length of the CDR3 is 13 residues. V lost 3 bases, J lost 9 bases, and 12 bases lay in between. Per the germline V gene, CDR1 is LNHDA and CDR2 is SQIVND (reference sequence). In nucleotides, the CDR3 is TGTGCCAGTAGTATTGGCCCAGGTGGTGAGCAGTTCTTC. As protein: CASSIGPGGEQFF.

The gene calls are TRBV5-6 and TRBJ1-3; D gene ambiguous. The germline V gene encodes CDR1 SGHDT and CDR2 YYEEEE. This CDR3 has 17 residues. Trimming shortened V by 1 base and J by 1 base, and 15 bases separated the two germline ends. The CDR3 is CASSLMLGGSSGNTIYF. The DNA of the CDR3 is TGTGCCAGCAGCTTGATGTTGGGCGGGAGTTCTGGAAACACCATATATTTT.